This is a list of T cell receptor beta chains from one sample in a study of T cells in localized non-small cell lung cancer. Repertoires were generated with immunoSEQ multiplex PCR, while TCRdb's copy carries only in-frame clones and drops some. The sample holds 15,000 to 20,000 clones, around 88% seen once. The starting material was peripheral blood, obtained before any cancer treatment. These receptors came from a male donor aged 60 or older with stage III lung adenocarcinoma. The CDR3 runs from the conserved cysteine through the conserved F or W. The D gene is left open where the match is weak. Size is omitted from some rows. Given values are once, few, many or a class for expanded clones.

abundance	d_gene	v_gene	j_gene	CDR3aa	CDR3nt
few	.	TRBV30	TRBJ1-2	CAWTAGGNTNYGYTF	TGTGCCTGGACTGCGGGGGGGAATACTAACTATGGCTACACCTTC
.	TRBD2	TRBV18	TRBJ2-7	CASSGRGGDEQYF	TGTGCCAGCTCCGGGAGGGGTGGTGACGAGCAGTACTTC
.	.	TRBV30	TRBJ2-7	CAGSEGGSYEQYF	TGTGCCGGCTCGGAGGGGGGTTCCTACGAGCAGTACTTC
.	TRBD2	TRBV6-1	TRBJ2-5	CAGAGLAGNQETQYF	TGTGCCGGTGCTGGGCTAGCGGGGAACCAAGAGACCCAGTACTTC
.	TRBD1	TRBV6-5	TRBJ2-7	CASRGTGATYEQYF	TGTGCCAGCAGGGGAACAGGGGCGACCTACGAGCAGTACTTC
.	.	TRBV7-3	TRBJ2-2	CASSLDRTGELFF	TGTGCCAGCAGCCTCGATCGAACCGGGGAGCTGTTTTTT
.	TRBD2	TRBV5-1	TRBJ2-7	CASRYRLAGEYEQYF	TGCGCCAGCAGGTACCGACTAGCGGGGGAGTACGAGCAGTACTTC
.	TRBD1	TRBV5-1	TRBJ2-7	CASSPGDRGLHEQYF	TGCGCCAGCAGCCCGGGGGACAGGGGTCTCCACGAGCAGTACTTC
.	.	TRBV4-1	TRBJ2-3	CASSQVSAGDTQYF	TGCGCCAGCAGCCAAGTTAGCGCGGGAGATACGCAGTATTTT
.	.	TRBV11-2	TRBJ1-1	CASSLVAGQSGAFF	TGTGCCAGCAGCTTAGTGGCCGGCCAATCAGGGGCTTTCTTT
once	TRBD1	TRBV27	TRBJ1-2	CASSTEPTGRYYGYTF	TGTGCCAGTTCCACGGAACCGACAGGGCGATACTATGGCTACACCTTC
.	TRBD1	TRBV11-2	TRBJ2-3	CASSEGQGGDTQYF	TGTGCCAGCAGCGAGGGACAGGGGGGTGATACGCAGTATTTT
.	.	TRBV5-1	TRBJ2-1	CASSSPVRAISYNEQFF	TGCGCCAGCAGCTCCCCTGTACGGGCGATCTCCTACAATGAGCAGTTCTTC
.	TRBD1	TRBV19	TRBJ1-5	CASSIRPDRGLNQPQHF	TGTGCCAGTAGTATTAGGCCGGACAGGGGGCTCAACCAGCCCCAGCATTTT
.	TRBD2	TRBV5-1	TRBJ2-1	CASSLAPASGSEQFF	TGCGCCAGCAGCTTGGCCCCGGCTAGCGGGAGTGAGCAGTTCTTC
.	.	TRBV5-1	TRBJ1-1	CASSPRPNLNTEAFF	TGCGCCAGCAGCCCCCGACCCAACTTGAACACTGAAGCTTTCTTT
.	.	TRBV7-9	TRBJ1-1	CASSKRTGIGNTEAFF	TGTGCCAGCAGCAAGCGAACAGGGATCGGGAACACTGAAGCTTTCTTT
.	TRBD1	TRBV19	TRBJ1-2	CASIGTGSYGYTF	TGTGCCAGTATTGGGACAGGGAGCTATGGCTACACCTTC
.	.	TRBV7-3	TRBJ2-5	CASSLIPGHQETQYF	TGTGCCAGCAGCTTAATCCCGGGTCATCAAGAGACCCAGTACTTC
.	.	TRBV7-6	TRBJ2-2	CASSSGRGITGELFF	TGTGCCAGCAGTTCGGGGAGGGGGATCACCGGGGAGCTGTTTTTT
few	TRBD2	TRBV10-3	TRBJ2-5	CAISPGLAGIQETQYF	TGTGCCATCAGCCCGGGACTAGCGGGTATCCAAGAGACCCAGTACTTC
.	TRBD1	TRBV30	TRBJ2-7	CAWNSGGEQYF	TGTGCCTGGAATTCAGGGGGCGAGCAGTACTTC
.	.	TRBV21-1	TRBJ2-2	CASSEMRDGYTGELFF	TGTGCCAGCAGCGAAATGAGGGACGGGTACACCGGGGAGCTGTTTTTT
once	.	TRBV6-6	TRBJ1-1	CASSYGGPVNTEAFF	TGTGCCAGCAGTTATGGGGGTCCGGTGAACACTGAAGCTTTCTTT
few	.	TRBV9	TRBJ1-3	CASSVDWGSSGNTIYF	TGTGCCAGCAGCGTAGATTGGGGCTCCTCTGGAAACACCATATATTTT
.	.	TRBV2	TRBJ1-3	CAGRGVFGNTIYF	TGTGCCGGGAGGGGGGTTTTTGGAAACACCATATATTTT
.	.	TRBV29-1	TRBJ1-3	CSAAFGNTIYF	TGCAGCGCCGCCTTCGGAAACACCATATATTTT
medium-sized	.	TRBV2	TRBJ1-2	CASSLTGVDGYTF	TGTGCCAGCAGTTTAACGGGCGTCGATGGCTACACCTTC
few	.	TRBV9	TRBJ1-5	CASSTSPNSNQPQHF	TGTGCCAGCAGCACCTCTCCCAACAGCAATCAGCCCCAGCATTTT
few	TRBD1	TRBV25-1	TRBJ1-1	CASSERGQAEAFF	TGTGCCAGCAGTGAAAGGGGGCAGGCTGAAGCTTTCTTT